The 3 T cell receptor beta chains below all came from one sample that was sequenced in a study of CD8 T cells in ankylosing spondylitis. Overall study results and limits: Apparently characteristic of ankylosing spondylitis blood was a TCR beta motif (roughly eight highly homologous variants).

Each CDR3 protein is one row after TCRdb ran MiXCR on the 5' RACE reads. Here the sample spans about 540,000 distinct CDR3 sequences, about an eighth being singletons. No antigen is known for these receptors. What was sequenced was blood, either unsorted or a sorted T cell fraction (not recorded which). These receptors all stem from a male donor with ankylosing spondylitis.

This clonotype was seen repeatedly, ten times or more. The gene calls are TRBV10-3 and TRBJ2-5; 8 positions agree with TRBD1. The CDR3 has 14 amino acids. Germline V CDR1 and CDR2: ENHRY, SYGVKD. V shed 6 bases, J shed 4 bases, and the junction held 7 bases outside the gene matches. The CDR3 loop reads CAIRADRAGETQYF. Here the CDR3 DNA reads TGTGCCATCAGGGCGGACAGGGCGGGAGAGACCCAGTACTTC.

Note on this clonotype: It may be a read error: a sequence one base away is much more abundant. The CDR3 protein is CASSFFGSQETQYF. CDR3 sequence (DNA): TGTGCCAGCAGTTTTTTCGGGAGCCAAGAGACCCAGTACTTC. V gene TRBV28 combines with J gene TRBJ2-5; TRBD2 is a possible D gene (6 bases). Trimming took off 3 bases at V and 1 base at J, with 9 bases between the two ends. The CDR3 sequence is 14 residues long. Looked up from germline, CDR1 is MDHEN and CDR2 is SYDVKM.

This clonotype was counted many times. The chain joins TRBV10-2 to TRBJ1-5; TRBD1 might be the D (5 bases). V lost 6 bases and J 5 bases, leaving 8 bases between the germline ends. This CDR3 is built from 12 residues. CDR1 WSHSY and CDR2 SAAADI come from the germline V gene. CDR3 DNA: TGCGCCAGCAGCTTCAGGGATCAGCCCCAGCATTTT. As protein: CASSFRDQPQHF.